This record looks at one TCR beta chain sequence and its context. Antigen unknown. The source of the sample is a study of T cell repertoires in cytomegalovirus infection. Across the study: HLA-B-restricted CMV epitopes that are well studied, plus recently identified HLA-C-restricted ones, were used by the study. Public TCR beta signatures provided an indication of both CMV infection and a matching HLA type.

MiXCR, run by TCRdb on the reads, gives a single entry per CDR3 protein. The repertoire holds 650,000 to 900,000 distinct CDR3 sequences, about 28% seen once, with under 15% in the top ten. The junction had 8 bases not matched to a gene; V was cut back by 0 bases and J by 5 bases. Germline loops: CDR1 SGHVS, CDR2 FNYEAQ. The CDR3 contains 19 residues. Whole-study findings and limits: The cumulative frequency of public TCR beta families distinguished individuals who carried CMV together with the relevant HLA.

The clonotype originates from a human donor in good health (CMV status not recorded). Some clones in this sample may be carry-over from other donors' samples. The gene calls are TRBV7-6 and TRBJ2-2, with TRBD2 matching 14 bases. The sequencing here drew on cultured CD8+ T cells from PBMCs, taken from culture after CMV antigen stimulation. CDR3 in DNA: TGTGCCAGCAGCTTAGCAGCGACTAGCGGGGGGGCCGGGACCGGGGAGCTGTTTTTT. Its protein is CASSLAATSGGAGTGELFF.